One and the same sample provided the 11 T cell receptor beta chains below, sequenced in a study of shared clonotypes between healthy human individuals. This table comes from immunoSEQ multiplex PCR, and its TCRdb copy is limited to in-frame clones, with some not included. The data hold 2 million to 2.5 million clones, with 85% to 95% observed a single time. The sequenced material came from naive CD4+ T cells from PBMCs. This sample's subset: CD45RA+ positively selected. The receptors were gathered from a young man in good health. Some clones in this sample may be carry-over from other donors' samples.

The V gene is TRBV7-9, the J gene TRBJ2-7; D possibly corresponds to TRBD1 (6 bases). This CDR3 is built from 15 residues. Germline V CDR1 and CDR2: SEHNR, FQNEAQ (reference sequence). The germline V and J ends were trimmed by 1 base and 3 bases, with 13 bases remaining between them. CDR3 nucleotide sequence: TGTGCCAGCAGCTTAGGACCAGGGGTCGTCTACGAGCAGTACTTC. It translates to CASSLGPGVVYEQYF.

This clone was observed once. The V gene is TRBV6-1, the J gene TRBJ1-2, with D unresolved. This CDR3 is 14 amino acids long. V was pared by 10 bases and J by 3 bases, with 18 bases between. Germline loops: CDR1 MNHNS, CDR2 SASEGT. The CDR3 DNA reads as TGTGCCACCTATTTTGGGCCCCTGGACTATGGCTACACCTTC. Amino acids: CATYFGPLDYGYTF.

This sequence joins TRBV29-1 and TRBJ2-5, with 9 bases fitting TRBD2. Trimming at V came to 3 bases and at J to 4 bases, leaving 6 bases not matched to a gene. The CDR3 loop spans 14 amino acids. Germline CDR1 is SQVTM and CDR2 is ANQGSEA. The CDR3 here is CSVDWAGGLETQYF. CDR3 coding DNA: TGCAGCGTTGATTGGGCGGGAGGGCTAGAGACCCAGTACTTC.

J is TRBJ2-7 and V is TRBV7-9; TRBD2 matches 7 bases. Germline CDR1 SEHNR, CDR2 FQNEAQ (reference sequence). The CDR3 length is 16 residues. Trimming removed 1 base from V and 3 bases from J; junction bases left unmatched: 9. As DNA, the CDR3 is TGTGCCAGCAGCTTAGATGCGGGAGTGGCGGGCTACGAGCAGTACTTC. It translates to CASSLDAGVAGYEQYF. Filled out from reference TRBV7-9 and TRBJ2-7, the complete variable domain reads DTGVSQNPRHKITKRGQNVTFRCDPISEHNRLYWYRQTLGQGPEFLTYFQNEAQLEKSRLLSDRFSAERPKGSFSTLEIQRTEQGDSAMYLCASSLDAGVAGYEQYFGPGTRLTVT.

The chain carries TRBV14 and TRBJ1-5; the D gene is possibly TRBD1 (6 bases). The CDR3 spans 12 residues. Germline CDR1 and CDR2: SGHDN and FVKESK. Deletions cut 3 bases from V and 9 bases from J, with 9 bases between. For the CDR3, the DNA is TGTGCCAGCAGCCAGGGAGGGGGGCCCCAGCATTTT. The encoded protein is CASSQGGGPQHF.

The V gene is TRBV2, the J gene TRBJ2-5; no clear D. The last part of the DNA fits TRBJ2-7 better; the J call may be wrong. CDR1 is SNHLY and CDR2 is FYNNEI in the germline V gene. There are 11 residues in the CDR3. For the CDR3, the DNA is TGTGCCAGCAAAATCAACTACGAGCAGTACTTC. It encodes CASKINYEQYF.

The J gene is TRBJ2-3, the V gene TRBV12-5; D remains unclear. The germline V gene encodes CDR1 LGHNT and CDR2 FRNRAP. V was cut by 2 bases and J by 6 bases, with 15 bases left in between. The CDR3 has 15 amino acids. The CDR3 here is CASGLSTGLMDTQYF. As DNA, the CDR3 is TGTGCTAGTGGTTTGAGTACTGGGCTCATGGATACGCAGTATTTT.

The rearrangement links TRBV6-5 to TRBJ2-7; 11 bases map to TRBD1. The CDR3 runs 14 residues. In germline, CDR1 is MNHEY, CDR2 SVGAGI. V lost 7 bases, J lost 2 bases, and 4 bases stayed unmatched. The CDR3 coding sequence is TGTGCCAGCACCGGGACAGGGGGGGCCTACGAGCAGTACTTC. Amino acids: CASTGTGGAYEQYF.

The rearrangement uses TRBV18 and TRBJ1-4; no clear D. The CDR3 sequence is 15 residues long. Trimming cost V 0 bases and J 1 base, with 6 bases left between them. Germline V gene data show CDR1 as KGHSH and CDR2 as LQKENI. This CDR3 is CASSPPHLTNEKLFF. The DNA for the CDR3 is TGTGCCAGCTCACCACCCCATCTAACTAATGAAAAACTGTTTTTT. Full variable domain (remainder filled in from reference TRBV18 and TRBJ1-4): NAGVMQNPRHLVRRRGQEARLRCSPMKGHSHVYWYRQLPEEGLKFMVYLQKENIIDESGMPKERFSAEFPKEGPSILRIQQVVRGDSAAYFCASSPPHLTNEKLFFGSGTQLSVL.

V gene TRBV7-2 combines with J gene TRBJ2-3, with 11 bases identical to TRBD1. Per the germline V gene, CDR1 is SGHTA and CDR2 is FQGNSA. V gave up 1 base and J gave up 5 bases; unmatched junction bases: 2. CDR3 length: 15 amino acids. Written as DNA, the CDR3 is TGTGCCAGCAGCTTAGGGGGGACAGGGGGAGATACGCAGTATTTT. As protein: CASSLGGTGGDTQYF.

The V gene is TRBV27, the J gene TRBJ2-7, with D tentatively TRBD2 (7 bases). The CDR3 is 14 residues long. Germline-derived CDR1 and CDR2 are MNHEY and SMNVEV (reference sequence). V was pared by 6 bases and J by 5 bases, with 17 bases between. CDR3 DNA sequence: TGTGCCAGCAGCCCCGGGGGGCGCGACCACGAGCAGTACTTC. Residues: CASSPGGRDHEQYF.